This TCR beta chain was sequenced during a study of CD8 T cells in Susac syndrome. The RNA input was 0.5 to 1 ug, and it was reverse transcribed with random hexamers. Amplification of TCR beta CDR3 was carried out by immunoSEQ multiplex PCR, which covered 54 Vbeta and 13 Jbeta segments. TCRdb analysed the immunoSEQ multiplex PCR reads with MiXCR anew, one entry per CDR3 protein. The sample has a few hundred thousand distinct CDR3 sequences, approximately 95% seen once. Trimming removed 6 bases from V and 6 bases from J, with 17 bases in between. The length of the CDR3 is 14 residues. Patients with stable or active relapsing-remitting disease, all of them treatment-naive, made up the multiple sclerosis controls. It was negative isolation that provided the CD8+ and CD4+ T cells, whereas TEMRA cells were enriched by FACS.

The sequencing sample was made of CD4+ T cells from PBMCs. The rearrangement joins TRBV12-3 or TRBV12-4 to TRBJ2-5, with D possibly matching TRBD1 (8 bases). The TCR originated in a human donor with multiple sclerosis. The CDR3 protein is CASSTGGVWQTQYF. For the CDR3, the DNA is TGTGCCAGCAGCACAGGGGGGGTTTGGCAGACCCAGTACTTC.